These 2 T cell receptor beta chains originate from one sample sequenced in a study of neurological immune-mediated disorders. Using its own MiXCR run on the 5' RACE reads, TCRdb lists one record per CDR3 protein. This sample carries approximately 50,000 distinct CDR3 sequences, around 4% of them seen once, and the ten largest clones take approximately 5.9%. The sample taken for sequencing was PBMCs. These receptor sequences come from a man between 60 and 75 years old with multiple sclerosis.

This clonotype showed up many times. J is TRBJ1-2 and V is TRBV29-1, with 8 bases fitting TRBD1. Per the germline V gene, CDR1 is SQVTM and CDR2 is ANQGSEA. V lost 4 bases to trimming and J lost 2 bases; unmatched junction nucleotides: 3. CDR3 length: 13 amino acids. This CDR3 reads CSVVNRGNYGYTF. The CDR3 DNA reads as TGCAGCGTTGTTAACAGGGGGAACTATGGCTACACCTTC.

This clonotype was counted at least ten times. The rearrangement uses TRBV14 and TRBJ1-3; D gene unclear. There are 15 residues in the CDR3. V lost 4 bases, J lost 0 bases, and 10 bases lay in between. Germline V gene lookup returns CDR1 SGHDN and CDR2 FVKESK. The CDR3 reads CASSRTGSSGNTIYF. The CDR3, as DNA: TGTGCCAGCAGCCGGACCGGCAGCTCTGGAAACACCATATATTTT.